This TCR beta chain was recovered during a study of shared clonotypes between healthy human individuals. Regarding the study as a whole: Unshared clonotypes carried lower generation probabilities than those common to all four donors.

In regard to this clone: Antigen: not known.

CD45RO negativity and positive selection for CCR7 defined naive CD8 cells, a population that excluded terminally differentiated effector memory CD45RA+ cells. Repertoires were generated with immunoSEQ multiplex PCR, while TCRdb's copy carries only in-frame clones and drops some. This sample has about 2.2 million clones, with about 94% found just once. The sequencing input was naive CD8+ T cells from PBMCs. The sequence was obtained from a man between 18 and 29 years old in good health. Some clones in this sample may be carry-over from other donors' samples.

The CDR3 sequence: CASSPKNTRGTYNEQFF. The CDR3, as DNA: TGTGCCAGCAGCCCTAAAAATACGCGGGGTACCTACAATGAGCAGTTCTTC. The V call is TRBV14, the J call TRBJ2-1; D is perhaps TRBD2 (6 bases). Between the trimmed V and J ends, which lost 4 bases and 2 bases, there was a span of 18 bases. The CDR3 extends over 17 amino acids. Germline CDR1 SGHDN, CDR2 FVKESK. Together with reference TRBV14 and TRBJ2-1, the CDR3 gives the full variable domain: EAGVTQFPSHSVIEKGQTVTLRCDPISGHDNLYWYRRVMGKEIKFLLHFVKESKQDESGMPNNRFLAERTGGTYSTLKVQPAELEDSGVYFCASSPKNTRGTYNEQFFGPGTRLTVL.